This T cell receptor beta chain emerged from a study of T cell repertoires in aging, cancer and after chemotherapy. About the research overall: The whole study produced a dataset of roughly 8.8 million TCR reads.

TCR beta rearrangements were amplified from peripheral blood genomic DNA. The CDR3 is 15 residues long. The germline CDR1 and CDR2 sequences are ENHRY and SYGVKD. The trim removed 4 bases at V and 5 bases at J, leaving 9 bases unmatched. Points from the study as a whole: In healthy donors, age-related TCR diversity loss mainly reflected lost richness. Rebound thymic output was suggested by rising median generation probability during chemotherapy in each cancer cohort.

Rearranged V-D-J TRB sequences were amplified with a mixed TRB-A/B primer pool. TCRdb called the multiplex PCR reads again in MiXCR, with one record for every CDR3 protein. This sample has 2,000 to 2,500 distinct CDR3 sequences, with about a third found just once. As to this clonotype: Antigen unknown.

V and J are TRBV10-3 and TRBJ2-7, with 9 bases identical to TRBD1. This clonotype was sampled from a human donor in good health. Material for sequencing was blood. CDR3 sequence (DNA): TGTGCCATCAGTGGGGGACAGGGAGAACGAAACGAGCAGTACTTC. It encodes CAISGGQGERNEQYF.